Detailed here is one T cell receptor beta chain. Its target is not known. The data stem from a study of cytomegalovirus exposure and HLA in healthy donors. Germline loops: CDR1 KGHSH, CDR2 LQKENI. V lost 5 bases and J 1 base, leaving 8 bases between the germline ends. This CDR3 comprises 13 residues. Donors in the study were healthy people who gave bone marrow. The PCR contained 60 Vbeta and 13 Jbeta primers. Clones were sequenced by immunoSEQ multiplex PCR, and TCRdb holds only the in-frame ones, with some missing. The sample yields 150,000 to 200,000 clones, about four fifths seen once. Study results and limitations: Indistinguishable V segments, including TRBV6-2 and TRBV6-3, were excluded. What a later analysis reportedly showed was that an Asian-associated ancestry cluster had fewer N-insertions than the approximately 700-donor mean. Most TCR beta V segments were productive about 87% or about 30% of the time in an earlier analysis.

The specimen sequenced was PBMCs. The TCR was taken from a female donor in good health and CMV-seronegative. V usage is TRBV18 and J usage is TRBJ1-1; TRBD1 is a possible D gene (6 bases). The CDR3 loop reads CASSMTGNTEAFF. CDR3 DNA sequence: TGTGCCAGCTCAATGACAGGGAACACTGAAGCTTTCTTT. Filled out from reference TRBV18 and TRBJ1-1, the complete variable domain reads NAGVMQNPRHLVRRRGQEARLRCSPMKGHSHVYWYRQLPEEGLKFMVYLQKENIIDESGMPKERFSAEFPKEGPSILRIQQVVRGDSAAYFCASSMTGNTEAFFGQGTRLTVV.